This TCR beta chain was retrieved from a study of blood T cells in healthy people across ages. This clonotype was detected ten times or more. A J-beta primer mix and a sample-barcoded 5' primer were used in a second PCR of roughly 6 to 12 cycles. CDR3-containing paired-end reads numbered at least 2.5 million in each sample. Via MiXCR, TCRdb re-called the 5' RACE reads, giving one row per CDR3 protein. Of approximately 810,000 distinct CDR3 sequences listed, about 28% are singletons. The CDR3 sequence is 17 residues long. The ends were cut back, 0 bases at V and 4 bases at J, with 18 bases in the middle. Germline assignment: CDR1 MNHEY and CDR2 SVGAGI.

Sequencing was performed on blood. The TCR comes from an elderly woman in good health. V is TRBV6-5 and J is TRBJ2-5; D assignment may be TRBD1 or TRBD2 (6 bases each). CDR3 in amino acids: CASSYSNWGAQRETQYF. The CDR3 DNA sequence: TGTGCCAGCAGTTACTCGAACTGGGGGGCCCAAAGAGAGACCCAGTACTTC.